This passage covers 14 T cell receptor beta chains from one sample sequenced in a study of blood T cell repertoires in COVID-19. The data were produced by immunoSEQ multiplex PCR, yet TCRdb's version contains in-frame clones alone and is incomplete. The table lists roughly 100,000 clones, just over 90% of them singletons. Sequencing used peripheral blood. The receptors originated from a middle-aged man with acute or convalescent COVID-19.

V is TRBV12-3 or TRBV12-4 and J is TRBJ2-1; tentatively, D is TRBD2 (6 bases). CDR3 length equals 13 residues. Trimming pared 3 bases from V and 5 bases from J, leaving 8 bases between. The CDR3 is CASSFPGDNEQFF. In DNA form, the CDR3 reads TGTGCCAGCAGTTTCCCGGGGGACAATGAGCAGTTCTTC.

This chain connects TRBV3-1 (or the pseudogene TRBV3-2) to TRBJ1-1; a possible D gene is TRBD1 (6 bases). Trimming pared 1 base from V and 1 base from J, leaving 13 bases between. Germline V gives CDR1 LGHDT, CDR2 YNNKEL (reference sequence). The CDR3 loop spans 16 amino acids. The CDR3 nucleotides are TGTGCCAGCAGCCAAGCCGCAGGGGTTAGGAACACTGAAGCTTTCTTT. This translates into CASSQAAGVRNTEAFF.

The chain recombines TRBV18 with TRBJ2-1, with 9 nucleotides matching TRBD1. From germline, CDR1 is KGHSH and CDR2 LQKENI. The CDR3 extends over 16 amino acids. V dropped 4 bases and J dropped 5; count of bases not matched to a gene: 9. The CDR3, as DNA: TGTGCCAGCTCACGGACCGGGACAGGGCTTAACAATGAGCAGTTCTTC. Translating it yields CASSRTGTGLNNEQFF.

The J gene is TRBJ2-3, the V gene TRBV10-3; tentative D call: TRBD1 (6 bases). Trimming cost V 3 bases and J 5 bases, with 15 bases left between them. The CDR3 spans 15 residues. Germline V gene lookup returns CDR1 ENHRY and CDR2 SYGVKD. The CDR3 region has the DNA TGTGCCATCAGTGAAAGGGGGAGTCCCCAAGATACGCAGTATTTT. It translates to CAISERGSPQDTQYF.

The rearrangement joins TRBV3-1 (or the pseudogene TRBV3-2) to TRBJ2-5; TRBD2 matches at 9 bases. V trimming: 0 bases; J trimming: 3 bases; junction bases outside the gene matches: 14. The CDR3 extends over 19 amino acids. From germline, CDR1 is LGHDT and CDR2 YNNKEL (reference sequence). As DNA, the CDR3 is TGTGCCAGCAGCCAAGAAAAGGGTCTAGCGGGAAGGAGGGAAGAGACCCAGTACTTC. The encoded protein is CASSQEKGLAGRREETQYF.

This clone was counted a single time. The chain couples TRBV10-2 to TRBJ2-7; tentative D call: TRBD2 (5 bases). V gave up 11 bases and J gave up 6 bases, with 20 bases separating them. This CDR3 is 13 amino acids long. Germline V gene data show CDR1 as WSHSY and CDR2 as SAAADI. CDR3 in DNA: TGCGCCGTCAACTCCCGGGGTAGTGGCGAGCAGTACTTC. Translating it yields CAVNSRGSGEQYF.

The V gene is TRBV6-5, the J gene TRBJ1-6, with TRBD1 matching 9 bases. This CDR3 contains 14 residues. With 6 bases clipped from V and 7 bases from J, the junction kept 4 bases outside the gene matches. Germline CDR1 is MNHEY and CDR2 is SVGAGI. CDR3 in amino acids: CASRGQGSNSPLHF. Written as DNA, the CDR3 is TGTGCCAGCAGGGGACAGGGCAGCAATTCACCCCTCCACTTT.

This chain links TRBV10-3 with TRBJ2-7, with D perhaps TRBD2 (6 bases). This CDR3 spans 13 amino acids. The germline gives CDR1 ENHRY, CDR2 SYGVKD. The V and J ends lost 10 bases and 2 bases respectively, with 15 bases between them. The CDR3 reads CATSVTSTYEQYF. The CDR3 DNA follows: TGTGCCACCTCCGTAACTAGCACCTACGAGCAGTACTTC.

A single count supports this clone. The CDR3 protein is CASSFRDSYGYTF. The CDR3 nucleotides read TGTGCCAGCAGTTTCAGGGACAGCTATGGCTACACCTTC. The J gene is TRBJ1-2, the V gene TRBV27; 7 bases are a match to TRBD1. The CDR3 is 13 residues long. The ends lost 3 bases at V and 4 bases at J; junction bases unmatched: 2. Germline V gene sequence: CDR1 MNHEY, CDR2 SMNVEV (reference sequence).

The rearrangement links TRBV2 to TRBJ2-2; no definite D call. The CDR3 extends over 13 amino acids. V gave up 6 bases and J gave up 5 bases, with 10 bases separating them. Germline V lookup: CDR1 SNHLY, CDR2 FYNNEI. DNA for the CDR3: TGTGCCAGCAGGGTAGACGGGACCGGGGAGCTGTTTTTT. This encodes CASRVDGTGELFF. Supplemented by reference TRBV2 and TRBJ2-2, the full variable domain reads EPEVTQTPSHQVTQMGQEVILRCVPISNHLYFYWYRQILGQKVEFLVSFYNNEISEKSEIFDDQFSVERPDGSNFTLKIRSTKLEDSAMYFCASRVDGTGELFFGEGSRLTVL.

V gene TRBV6-1 combines with J gene TRBJ1-6, with D unclear. The germline V gene has CDR1 MNHNS and CDR2 SASEGT. The CDR3 contains 13 residues. Trimming removed 1 base from V and 6 bases from J, with 4 bases in between. The CDR3 DNA follows: TGTGCCAGCAGTGAAGGCAGTAATTCACCCCTCCACTTT. Protein sequence: CASSEGSNSPLHF.

The chain combines TRBV6-5 with TRBJ2-1; 12 nucleotides match TRBD2. From germline, CDR1 is MNHEY and CDR2 SVGAGI. The CDR3 covers 15 residues. The V and J ends lost 6 bases and 4 bases, in that order; junction bases with no gene match: 4. CDR3 DNA sequence: TGTGCCAGCAGCTGGACTAGCGGGACATACAATGAGCAGTTCTTC. Translation: CASSWTSGTYNEQFF.

The V and J genes are TRBV7-9 and TRBJ2-3; TRBD2 agrees at 10 bases. CDR3 length equals 16 residues. The V and J ends lost 4 bases and 4 bases, in that order; junction bases with no gene match: 8. The germline V gene encodes CDR1 SEHNR and CDR2 FQNEAQ (reference sequence). Written as DNA, the CDR3 is TGTGCCAGCAGCTCTGGACTAGCGGAGGTGGCAGATACGCAGTATTTT. It yields the protein CASSSGLAEVADTQYF.

The genes are TRBV18 and TRBJ1-1, with a tentative D call TRBD1 (5 bases). Trimming left V 3 bases short and J 1 base short, with 9 bases between. This CDR3 region has 14 residues. Germline values: CDR1 KGHSH, CDR2 LQKENI. For the CDR3, the DNA is TGTGCCAGCTCACCTTTCACAGGGAACACTGAAGCTTTCTTT. This encodes CASSPFTGNTEAFF. The complete variable domain, with remaining parts taken from reference TRBV18 and TRBJ1-1, reads NAGVMQNPRHLVRRRGQEARLRCSPMKGHSHVYWYRQLPEEGLKFMVYLQKENIIDESGMPKERFSAEFPKEGPSILRIQQVVRGDSAAYFCASSPFTGNTEAFFGQGTRLTVV.